These 4 T cell receptor beta chains were sequenced from one sample in a study of monozygotic twins with inflammatory bowel disease. Each CDR3 protein gets one entry in TCRdb, which reprocessed the 5' RACE reads and gives no DNA. Its table lists about 210,000 distinct CDR3 sequences. The sequencing input was blood. These TCRs come from a human donor with ulcerative colitis or Crohn's disease, or a healthy co-twin of an affected twin (not recorded which).

The rearrangement joins TRBV10-3 to TRBJ2-7; TCRdb designates TRBD1, a call that cannot be tested without DNA. The CDR3 contains 14 residues. Germline CDR1 and CDR2: ENHRY and SYGVKD. CDR3 amino acids: CAISESQGIGEQYF.

The rearrangement joins TRBV27 to TRBJ2-2; TCRdb picks TRBD2, but there is no DNA to check that call. The germline V gene has CDR1 MNHEY and CDR2 SMNVEV (reference sequence). The CDR3 length is 14 residues. The CDR3 loop reads CASSYESNTGELFF.

The rearrangement uses TRBV7-9 and TRBJ1-5. This CDR3 region has 15 residues. Germline V lookup: CDR1 SEHNR, CDR2 FQNEAQ (reference sequence). CDR3: CASSSDGWSNQPQHF.

V and J are TRBV5-6 and TRBJ2-2; TCRdb reports TRBD1, a call that lacks DNA to check it against. CDR3 length equals 14 residues. Germline CDR1 SGHDT, CDR2 YYEEEE. The CDR3 sequence: CASSHQQGSGELFF. Complete variable domain (other parts from reference TRBV5-6 and TRBJ2-2): DAGVTQSPTHLIKTRGQQVTLRCSPKSGHDTVSWYQQALGQGPQFIFQYYEEEERQRGNFPDRFSGHQFPNYSSELNVNALLLGDSALYLCASSHQQGSGELFFGEGSRLTVL.